Below, 21 T cell receptor beta chains from the same sample are listed, as sequenced in a study of multiple sclerosis patients with progressive multifocal leukoencephalopathy. Repertoires were generated with immunoSEQ multiplex PCR, while TCRdb's copy carries only in-frame clones and drops some. The sample lists more than 30,000 clones; over 80% were seen once. Sample time point: time of PML onset. The specimen was PBMCs, collected from a patient treated with natalizumab. All receptors derive from a woman aged 40-49 years with progressive multifocal leukoencephalopathy.

This clone was found a few times. The same CDR3 is also encoded by other DNA sequences in this sample. This rearrangement joins TRBV2 to TRBJ1-5; tentatively, D is TRBD1 (6 bases). The CDR3 has 14 amino acids. Germline V lookup: CDR1 SNHLY, CDR2 FYNNEI. Trimming took 4 bases from V and 7 from J, leaving 14 bases between them. CDR3 in amino acids: CASSVYRDVQPQHF. The CDR3 bases are TGTGCCAGCAGTGTCTACAGGGACGTACAGCCCCAGCATTTT.

The chain links TRBV6-1 to TRBJ2-3, with D possibly TRBD2 on 5 matching bases. V dropped 2 bases and J dropped 3 bases, with 15 bases sitting between them. There are 16 residues in the CDR3. Germline assignment: CDR1 MNHNS and CDR2 SASEGT. CDR3 nucleotides: TGTGCCAGCAGTGAAATCGGTCGGGGAGCGACAGATACGCAGTATTTT. This codes for CASSEIGRGATDTQYF.

The V gene is TRBV19, the J gene TRBJ2-5; D uncertain. Germline V gene data show CDR1 as LNHDA and CDR2 as SQIVND (reference sequence). V lost 3 bases, J lost 5 bases, and 7 bases lay in between. The CDR3 length is 12 residues. The CDR3: CASSIGRETQYF. CDR3 nucleotide sequence: TGTGCCAGTAGTATCGGCCGGGAGACCCAGTACTTC.

The chain joins TRBV6-5 to TRBJ1-6, with 7 nucleotides matching TRBD1. The CDR3 sequence is 15 residues long. Unmatched junction bases numbered 3, after V lost 2 bases and J lost 5 bases. Germline V CDR1 and CDR2: MNHEY, SVGAGI. The CDR3 DNA follows: TGTGCCAGCAGTTACGCAGGGGGTAATAATTCACCCCTCCACTTT. This gives the protein CASSYAGGNNSPLHF.

The chain joins TRBV27 to TRBJ1-5; D call uncertain. V was trimmed by 1 base and J by 0 bases, leaving 7 bases between them. CDR3 length: 15 residues. Germline V gene sequence: CDR1 MNHEY, CDR2 SMNVEV (reference sequence). The CDR3 here is CASSLYGNSNQPQHF. The DNA for the CDR3 is TGTGCCAGCAGTTTATACGGGAATAGCAATCAGCCCCAGCATTTT.

V usage is TRBV6-6 and J usage is TRBJ1-6, with TRBD1 matching over 8 bases. With 5 bases clipped from V and 8 bases from J, the junction kept 11 bases outside the gene matches. In germline, CDR1 is MNHNY, CDR2 SVGAGI (reference sequence). The CDR3 totals 16 residues. The CDR3 protein is CASSPDRGILYSPLHF. The CDR3, as DNA: TGTGCCAGCAGTCCCGACAGGGGAATCTTGTATTCACCCCTCCACTTT.

The rearrangement uses TRBV7-9 and TRBJ1-3; 8 bases map to TRBD1. The CDR3 is made up of 14 amino acids. With 5 bases clipped from V and 3 bases from J, the junction kept 3 bases outside the gene matches. The germline CDR1 and CDR2 sequences are SEHNR and FQNEAQ (reference sequence). CDR3 coding DNA: TGTGCCAGCAGCGCCGGGACAGGTGGAAACACCATATATTTT. Amino acids: CASSAGTGGNTIYF.

The chain couples TRBV11-3 to TRBJ1-2, with 9 bases matching TRBD1. The CDR3 runs 13 residues. The germline CDR1 and CDR2 sequences are SGHNT and YENEEA. V lost 5 bases and J lost 8; bases outside the gene matches: 6. CDR3 DNA sequence: TGTGCCAGCAGCCCAGGACAGGGGCACGGCTACACCTTC. This encodes CASSPGQGHGYTF.

The chain combines TRBV5-8 with TRBJ1-1, with D uncertain. The CDR3 sequence is 13 residues long. V shed 2 bases and J shed 1 base, with 6 bases lying between them. CDR1 is SGHTS, CDR2 YDEGEE, per germline. The CDR3 is CASSFFKNTEAFF. CDR3 DNA sequence: TGTGCCAGCAGCTTTTTTAAGAACACTGAAGCTTTCTTT.

Concerning this clone itself: The sample has other DNA sequences that encode this CDR3 too. The V call is TRBV6-1, the J call TRBJ2-5; 13 bases are a match to TRBD2. In germline, CDR1 is MNHNS, CDR2 SASEGT. CDR3 length equals 15 residues. Trimming at V came to 2 bases and at J to 3 bases, leaving 0 bases not matched to a gene. The CDR3 loop is CASSETSGGEETQYF. The CDR3 DNA is TGTGCCAGCAGTGAAACTAGCGGGGGGGAAGAGACCCAGTACTTC.

There are a few counts of this clone. The V call is TRBV10-3, the J call TRBJ1-4; the D is unclear. The germline V gene encodes CDR1 ENHRY and CDR2 SYGVKD. V was pared by 8 bases and J by 0 bases, with 10 bases between. The CDR3 runs to 14 residues. CDR3 coding DNA: TGTGCCATCGCAGGAGAAGCAACTAATGAAAAACTGTTTTTT. This encodes CAIAGEATNEKLFF.

The chain uses TRBV9 and TRBJ1-4, with D possibly being TRBD1 (5 bases). Germline CDR1 is SGDLS and CDR2 is YYNGEE. V lost 0 bases, J lost 5 bases, and 17 bases lay in between. There are 17 residues in the CDR3. The CDR3 sequence: CASSVVHWGTQNEKLFF. The CDR3 DNA sequence: TGTGCCAGCAGCGTAGTTCATTGGGGGACTCAAAATGAAAAACTGTTTTTT.

V is TRBV7-2 and J is TRBJ2-7, with 8 bases fitting TRBD2. Germline CDR1 is SGHTA and CDR2 is FQGNSA. This CDR3 spans 15 amino acids. The J segment lost 7 bases and the V segment lost 6 bases, leaving 14 bases of the junction unmatched. For the CDR3, the DNA is TGTGCCAGCAGACGACCGGGACTAGGAATCCATGAGCAGTACTTC. Its translation is CASRRPGLGIHEQYF.

The V call is TRBV29-1, the J call TRBJ1-1; D is uncertain. Per the germline V gene, CDR1 is SQVTM and CDR2 is ANQGSEA. Deletions cut 6 bases from V and 6 bases from J, with 8 bases between. The CDR3 contains 10 residues. CDR3 in DNA: TGCAGCGTAGACCGGCCTGAAGCTTTCTTT. Translating gives CSVDRPEAFF.

This chain connects TRBV7-8 to TRBJ2-1; D gene unclear. Per the germline V gene, CDR1 is SGHVS and CDR2 is FQNEAQ. The V gene lost 7 bases and the J gene lost 0 bases, with 16 bases spanning the gap. The CDR3 is 16 residues long. CDR3 DNA: TGTGCCAGCATCGTAAACGACCCAAGCTCCTACAATGAGCAGTTCTTC. Protein sequence: CASIVNDPSSYNEQFF.

This chain's CDR3 is CASSRARGTGELFF. Written as DNA, the CDR3 is TGTGCCAGCAGCCGGGCCCGGGGAACCGGGGAGCTGTTTTTT. This sequence joins TRBV5-4 and TRBJ2-2; TRBD2 might be the D (5 bases). V was pared by 4 bases and J by 5 bases, with 12 bases between. The CDR3 covers 14 residues. CDR1 and CDR2 (germline): SGHNT, YYREEE (reference sequence).

This sequence joins TRBV9 and TRBJ2-2, with TRBD1 matching 10 bases. The CDR3 loop spans 18 amino acids. Germline V gene data show CDR1 as SGDLS and CDR2 as YYNGEE. J gave up 4 bases and V 0 bases, and 9 bases lay outside the gene matches. The CDR3 sequence: CASSVANGQGDSTGELFF. The CDR3 DNA is TGTGCCAGCAGCGTAGCTAACGGACAGGGGGATTCCACCGGGGAGCTGTTTTTT.

The chain uses TRBV6-6 and TRBJ2-3; 10 bases match TRBD2. Germline lookup yields CDR1 MNHNY and CDR2 SVGAGI (reference sequence). The CDR3 is 16 amino acids. The V and J ends lost 0 bases and 5 bases, in that order; junction bases with no gene match: 5. The CDR3 nucleotides read TGTGCCAGCAGTTACTCAGCGGGGGGGCTGGTAGATACGCAGTATTTT. Amino acids: CASSYSAGGLVDTQYF.

The chain couples TRBV5-1 to TRBJ2-7; D is possibly TRBD1 (6 bases). The length of the CDR3 is 14 residues. V was trimmed by 0 bases and J by 3 bases, leaving 10 bases between them. CDR1 SGHRS and CDR2 YFSETQ come from the germline V gene. The CDR3 nucleotides are TGCGCCAGCAGCTTGGAACAGGGTTACTACGAGCAGTACTTC. Translated, it gives CASSLEQGYYEQYF.

The rearrangement links TRBV4-2 to TRBJ2-2; D may match TRBD1 or TRBD2 (5 bases each). The CDR3 extends over 17 amino acids. The V gene lost 1 base and the J gene lost 0 bases, with 12 bases spanning the gap. In germline, CDR1 is LGHNA, CDR2 YNFKEQ. CDR3: CASSQGSWDANTGELFF. The CDR3 coding sequence is TGTGCCAGCAGCCAAGGAAGTTGGGACGCGAACACCGGGGAGCTGTTTTTT.

This clone came up once. The CDR3 spells CASRGTSGSYNEQFF. The CDR3 DNA reads as TGTGCCAGCAGGGGGACTAGCGGCTCCTACAATGAGCAGTTCTTC. The chain employs TRBV2 and TRBJ2-1; 11 bases align to TRBD2. There are 15 residues in the CDR3. The V segment lost 6 bases and the J segment 0 bases; nucleotides outside the gene matches: 1. The germline gives CDR1 SNHLY, CDR2 FYNNEI.